The T cell receptor beta chain under discussion was sequenced for a study of cytotoxic CD8 clonotypes in ibrutinib-treated CLL. Whole-study context: 25 or so partial and 2 complete responses; at median approximately 68 months, roughly 15 remitted, approximately 12 progressed.

Frozen PBMC stocks contributed approximately 1.9 micrograms of genomic DNA to the TCR beta libraries. The CDR3 consists of 15 residues. The V gene's germline CDR1 is LGHNA and CDR2 YNFKEQ. Trimming stripped 1 base from V and 4 bases from J, with 10 bases between. Produced via immunoSEQ multiplex PCR; TCRdb's table is partial and in-frame only. The sample consists of around 250,000 clones, around three quarters of them appearing once. This clonotype was obtained from a human donor with chronic lymphocytic leukemia. J is TRBJ2-2 and V is TRBV4-2; D ambiguous. The starting material was PBMCs, obtained after 24 months of ibrutinib treatment. The CDR3 sequence: CASSQAADLTGELFF. The CDR3, as DNA: TGTGCCAGCAGCCAAGCGGCGGACCTCACCGGGGAGCTGTTTTTT.